The clone carrying this T cell receptor (beta chain) was counted ten times or more. Authors of the study amplified TCR beta CDR3 regions from RNA transcripts. A first-round RT-PCR of the TCR CDR3 used the HTBI primer set. TCRdb fed the multiplex PCR reads into MiXCR, producing one record per CDR3 protein. The sample has 500,000 or so distinct CDR3 sequences, 16% seen once. This sample is drawn from a study of T cells in Graves' hyperthyroidism and ophthalmopathy. The CDR3 length is 14 residues. The germline V gene has CDR1 MNHNS and CDR2 SASEGT. V was cut by 7 bases and J by 3 bases, with 13 bases left in between.

This sequence was found in a woman in her twenties or thirties with Graves' ophthalmopathy. The sequenced material came from blood. This chain joins TRBV6-1 and TRBJ1-5; D ambiguous. The CDR3 sequence is CASNNGGYNQPQHF. The CDR3 region has the DNA TGTGCCAGCAACAACGGCGGTTACAATCAGCCCCAGCATTTT.